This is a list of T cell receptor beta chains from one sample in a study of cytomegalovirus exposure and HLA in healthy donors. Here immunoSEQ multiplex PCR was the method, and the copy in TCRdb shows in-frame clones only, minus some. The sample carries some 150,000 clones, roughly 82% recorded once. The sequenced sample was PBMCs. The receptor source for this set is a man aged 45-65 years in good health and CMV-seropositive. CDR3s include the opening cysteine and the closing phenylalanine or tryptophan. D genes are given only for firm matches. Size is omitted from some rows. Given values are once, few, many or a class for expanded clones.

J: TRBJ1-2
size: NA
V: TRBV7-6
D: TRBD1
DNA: TGTGCCAGCAGCGAAGACAGGGCTGATGGCTACACCTTC
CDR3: CASSEDRADGYTF

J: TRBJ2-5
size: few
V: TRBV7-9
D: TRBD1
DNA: TGTGCCAGCAGCACAGGGACAGGAATACGCCAAGAGACCCAGTACTTC
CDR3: CASSTGTGIRQETQYF

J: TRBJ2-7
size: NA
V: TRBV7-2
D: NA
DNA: TGTGCCAGCAGCTTAGCGGCTACAGGGAGTACCCGGGGGCAGTACTTC
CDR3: CASSLAATGSTRGQYF

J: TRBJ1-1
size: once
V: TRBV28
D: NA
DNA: TGTGCCAGCAGTTTAAGCGTCACTGAAGCTTTCTTT
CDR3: CASSLSVTEAFF

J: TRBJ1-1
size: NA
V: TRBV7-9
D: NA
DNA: TGTTCCAGCAGCTTAGCGCGCCCGAGGAGGGACACTGAAGCTTTCTTT
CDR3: CSSSLARPRRDTEAFF

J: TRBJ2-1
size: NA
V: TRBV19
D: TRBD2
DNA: TGTGCCAGTAGTATAGTAAGGACTAGCGGGGGTTACAATGAGCAGTTCTTC
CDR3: CASSIVRTSGGYNEQFF

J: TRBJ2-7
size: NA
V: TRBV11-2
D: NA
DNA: TGTGCCAGCAGCCGGACAGTGTACTCCTACGAGCAGTACTTC
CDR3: CASSRTVYSYEQYF

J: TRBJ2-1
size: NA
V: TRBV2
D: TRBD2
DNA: TGTGCCAGCAGTGTAGACGAACTAGCGGGTAATGAGCAGTTCTTC
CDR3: CASSVDELAGNEQFF

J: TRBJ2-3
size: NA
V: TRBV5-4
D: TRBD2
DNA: TGTGCCAGCAGGGGGGGAGGGAACCCTAGCACAGATACGCAGTATTTT
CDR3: CASRGGGNPSTDTQYF

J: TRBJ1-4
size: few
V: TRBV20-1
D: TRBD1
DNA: TGCAGTGCGCGGACAGGGGAAAAACTGTTTTTT
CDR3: CSARTGEKLFF

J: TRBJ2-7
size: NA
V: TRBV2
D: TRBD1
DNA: TGTGCCAGCAAGAAGGGCAGGGGGAGCGAATACGAGCAGTACTTC
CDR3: CASKKGRGSEYEQYF

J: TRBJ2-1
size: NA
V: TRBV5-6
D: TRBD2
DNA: TGTGCCAGCAGCAGACTAGCGGGATACAATGAGCAGTTCTTC
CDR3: CASSRLAGYNEQFF

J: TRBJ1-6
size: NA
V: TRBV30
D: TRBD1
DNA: TGTGCCTGGAGTGCCACCTGGGACAGGGCTGGCTCACCCCTCCACTTT
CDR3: CAWSATWDRAGSPLHF

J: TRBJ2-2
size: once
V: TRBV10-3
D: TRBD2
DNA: TGTGCCATCAGTAACCCCGGGAGGGCCGGCGGGGAGCTGTTTTTT
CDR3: CAISNPGRAGGELFF

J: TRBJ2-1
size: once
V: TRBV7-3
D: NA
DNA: TGTGCCAGCAGCCCTGCGGGTCCGCCATTCGATGAGCAGTTCTTC
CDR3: CASSPAGPPFDEQFF

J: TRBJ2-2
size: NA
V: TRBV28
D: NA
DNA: TGTGCCAGCAGCACCCCACAGGAGCTGTTTTTT
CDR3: CASSTPQELFF

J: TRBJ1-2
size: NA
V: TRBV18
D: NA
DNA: TGTGCCAGCTCTGACAGTGTTAACTATGGCTACACCTTC
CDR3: CASSDSVNYGYTF

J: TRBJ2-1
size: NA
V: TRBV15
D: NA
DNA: TGTGCCACCAGCAGAGTTTCGGGAGTTTTCGCCTACAATGAGCAGTTCTTC
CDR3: CATSRVSGVFAYNEQFF

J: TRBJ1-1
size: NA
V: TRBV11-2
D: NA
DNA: TGTGCCAGCAGCTTGACAGGGAACACTGAAGCTTTCTTT
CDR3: CASSLTGNTEAFF

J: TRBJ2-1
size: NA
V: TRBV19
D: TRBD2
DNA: TGTGCCAGTAGTAGACTAGCGGGAGGGCCTTGGGACAATGAGCAGTTCTTC
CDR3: CASSRLAGGPWDNEQFF

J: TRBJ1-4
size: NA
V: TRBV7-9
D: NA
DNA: TGTGCCAGCGGGCTTGGTTTTTCTGCAACTAATGAAAAACTGTTTTTT
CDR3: CASGLGFSATNEKLFF

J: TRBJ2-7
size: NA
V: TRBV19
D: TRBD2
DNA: TGTGCCAGTAGTACGGAGTTAGCGGGGGGGACCTACGAGCAGTACTTC
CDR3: CASSTELAGGTYEQYF

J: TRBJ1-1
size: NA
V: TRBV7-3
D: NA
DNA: TGTGCCAGCAGCTCCACCGATCCCGAGGGAGCTTTCTTT
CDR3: CASSSTDPEGAFF